Given below is one T cell receptor (beta chain) in context. There are 13 residues in the CDR3. V shed 7 bases, J shed 2 bases, and the junction held 2 bases outside the gene matches. Germline values: CDR1 SNHLY, CDR2 FYNNEI. The sample originates from a study of blood T cell repertoires in COVID-19. Across the study: Collection of acute and convalescent COVID-19 samples took place in the United States, Italy and Spain.

Under the authors' procedure: Nucleated cell number was recorded as an estimate derived from reference gene primer amplification. Sequenced by immunoSEQ multiplex PCR; TCRdb stores in-frame clones only, minus some. The D gene and trimming were derived from the DNA, and the V and J assignments and clone size from that table. The top ten clones hold approximately 2.4% of a sample with some 69,000 clones, approximately 88% of them seen once. The sample taken for sequencing was peripheral blood. The sequence came from a man older than 75 with active or convalescent COVID-19. The chain uses TRBV2 and TRBJ2-5; TRBD2 matches 9 bases. The CDR3 region is CASKRGEQETQYF. The CDR3 DNA follows: TGTGCCAGCAAGCGGGGGGAACAAGAGACCCAGTACTTC.